Below, 20 T cell receptor beta chains from the same sample are listed, as sequenced in a study of blood T cells in healthy people across ages. The authors ran a second PCR of roughly 6 to 12 cycles using a sample-barcoded 5' primer and a J-beta primer mix. Using its own MiXCR run on the 5' RACE reads, TCRdb lists one record per CDR3 protein. Here the sample spans around 1,700,000 distinct CDR3 sequences, 28% being singletons. The sequencing input was blood. Receptor source: a young woman in good health.

The sample holds many counts of this clonotype. V is TRBV18 and J is TRBJ2-7, with D unclear. The germline gives CDR1 KGHSH, CDR2 LQKENI. This CDR3 has 12 amino acids. Trimming removed 8 bases from V and 3 bases from J, with 11 bases in between. The CDR3 coding sequence is TGTGCCAGCAGCCCCCCCGGCTACGAGCAGTACTTC. This encodes CASSPPGYEQYF.

The genes are TRBV4-1 and TRBJ1-2, with D maybe TRBD1 (6 bases). Trimming pared 1 base from V and 0 bases from J, leaving 12 bases between. The CDR3 is made up of 16 amino acids. Germline CDR1 and CDR2: MGHRA and YSYEKL. CDR3: CASSQVLTGANYGYTF. In nucleotides, the CDR3 is TGCGCCAGCAGCCAAGTCTTGACAGGAGCTAACTATGGCTACACCTTC.

There are many counts of this clonotype. A much larger clone is a single base away; this may be a read error. The chain uses TRBV12-3 or TRBV12-4 and TRBJ2-4; tentatively, D is TRBD2 (7 bases). The CDR3 extends over 13 amino acids. V was shortened by 11 bases and J by 13 bases, with 24 bases between the two germline ends. The CDR3 sequence: CAVGSGGYNEQYF. The CDR3 DNA reads as TGTGCCGTGGGTTCGGGGGGCTACAATGAGCAGTACTTC.

The rearrangement joins TRBV21-1 to TRBJ2-5; the DNA was not compared with TRBD2, the D call given in the table. TRBV21-1 is a pseudogene locus. This CDR3 contains 18 residues. The CDR3 bases are TGTGCCAGCAGCAAAGGACCCAGACTTAGCGGGAGGGCGGAGACCCAGTACTTC. Translated: CASSKGPRLSGRAETQYF.

V gene TRBV6-5 combines with J gene TRBJ2-2; D call uncertain. The CDR3 loop spans 12 amino acids. Germline V gene data show CDR1 as MNHEY and CDR2 as SVGAGI. The V end lost 2 bases, the J end lost 5 bases, and 3 bases lay between the germline ends. As DNA, the CDR3 is TGTGCCAGCAGTTACGCGACCGGGGAGCTGTTTTTT. The encoded protein is CASSYATGELFF.

The sample holds a few counts of this clonotype. The V and J genes are TRBV20-1 and TRBJ1-5; D gene ambiguous. The CDR3 has 15 residues. With 0 bases removed from V and 5 bases from J, the gap between germline ends came to 14 bases. The germline CDR1 and CDR2 sequences are DFQATT and SNEGSKA (reference sequence). CDR3: CSARDPSGRYQPQHF. CDR3 DNA: TGCAGTGCTAGAGATCCTTCGGGGAGGTATCAGCCCCAGCATTTT.

At least ten counts were recorded for this clonotype. The chain is built from TRBV29-1 and TRBJ2-5, with 9 bases lining up with TRBD2. V was pared by 7 bases and J by 6 bases, with 15 bases of the junction left unmatched. Germline-derived CDR1 and CDR2 are SQVTM and ANQGSEA. The CDR3 is 15 amino acids. CDR3 loop: CSAASPSGTSKTQYF. CDR3 DNA sequence: TGCAGCGCTGCCTCCCCTAGCGGGACGTCAAAGACCCAGTACTTC.

The rearrangement uses TRBV10-3 and TRBJ2-2; 10 bases are shared with TRBD1. The germline CDR1 and CDR2 sequences are ENHRY and SYGVKD. V lost 5 bases and J lost 3; bases outside the gene matches: 9. This CDR3 spans 17 amino acids. CDR3 nucleotides: TGTGCCATCAGTCCAGGCCCGGACAGGGGGTACACCGGGGAGCTGTTTTTT. This encodes CAISPGPDRGYTGELFF.

J is TRBJ1-1 and V is TRBV7-9, with unresolved D. Looked up from germline, CDR1 is SEHNR and CDR2 is FQNEAQ (reference sequence). Trimming shortened V by 4 bases and J by 1 base, and 10 bases separated the two germline ends. The CDR3 runs 14 residues. The CDR3 DNA reads as TGTGCCAGCAGCTCCGCACTGGGGAACACTGAAGCTTTCTTT. Amino acid sequence: CASSSALGNTEAFF.

This clonotype has only a few counts. This sequence joins TRBV7-9 and TRBJ1-4, with D perhaps TRBD1 (6 bases). CDR1 and CDR2 from the germline V gene are SEHNR and FQNEAQ (reference sequence). The CDR3 consists of 14 residues. The V end lost 2 bases, the J end lost 4 bases, and 8 bases lay between the germline ends. The CDR3 DNA sequence: TGTGCCAGCAGCTTAAACAGGGTTAATGAAAAACTGTTTTTT. It specifies CASSLNRVNEKLFF.

This clonotype was detected only a few times. The rearrangement joins TRBV20-1 to TRBJ1-2, with 9 bases that match TRBD1. CDR1 and CDR2 (germline): DFQATT, SNEGSKA (reference sequence). J was trimmed by 6 bases and V by 2 bases; bases with no gene match: 16. The length of the CDR3 is 17 residues. The CDR3 DNA sequence: TGCAGTGCTAGATTCGAAACCGGGACAGGGAATAAGGATGGCTACACCTTC. Translation: CSARFETGTGNKDGYTF.

This clonotype turned up a few times. The chain couples TRBV6-6 to TRBJ1-1; D is perhaps TRBD1 (5 bases). Between the trimmed V and J ends, which lost 8 bases and 4 bases, there was a span of 14 bases. CDR3 size: 13 residues. In germline, CDR1 is MNHNY, CDR2 SVGAGI (reference sequence). This chain's CDR3 is CASDNRGRTEAFF. DNA of the CDR3: TGTGCCAGCGATAATAGGGGCCGCACTGAAGCTTTCTTT.

The chain uses TRBV5-1 and TRBJ2-7; 12 nucleotides match TRBD2. V lost 5 bases to trimming and J lost 5 bases; unmatched junction nucleotides: 8. Germline-derived CDR1 and CDR2 are SGHRS and YFSETQ. This CDR3 comprises 15 residues. In nucleotides, the CDR3 is TGCGCCAGCAGTCCTACTAGCGGGGGGCGCGACGAGCAGTACTTC. Translation gives CASSPTSGGRDEQYF.

This clonotype was observed at least ten times. The rearrangement uses TRBV24-1 and TRBJ2-1, with D possibly matching TRBD1 (6 bases). V lost 4 bases and J lost 8, with 17 bases in between. The CDR3 extends over 15 amino acids. Germline V lookup: CDR1 KGHDR, CDR2 SFDVKD. In DNA form, the CDR3 reads TGTGCCACCAGTGACACCCGACAGGTAGGGGATGAGCAGTTCTTC. As protein: CATSDTRQVGDEQFF.

On this clonotype itself: Because the CDR3 is missing its conserved closing phenylalanine or tryptophan, this is likely a read error. This chain uses TRBV5-1 with TRBJ2-5, with a weak D call TRBD1 (6 bases). Deletions cut 4 bases from V and 2 bases from J, with 15 bases between. CDR3 length equals 15 residues. Germline V gives CDR1 SGHRS, CDR2 YFSETQ. The CDR3 nucleotides read TGCGCCAGCAGCCCTGCAGGGGAGCAGCAAGAGACCCAGTACTCC. Its translation is CASSPAGEQQETQYS.

This clonotype has at least ten counts. The rearrangement uses TRBV4-1 and TRBJ2-3; possible D gene TRBD2, 5 bases. Per the germline V gene, CDR1 is MGHRA and CDR2 is YSYEKL. The CDR3 has 14 amino acids. V gave up 0 bases and J gave up 6 bases, with 10 bases separating them. Here the CDR3 reads CASSQDPRADTQYF. The CDR3 nucleotides are TGCGCCAGCAGCCAAGATCCGCGGGCGGATACGCAGTATTTT.

The gene calls are TRBV6-5 and TRBJ2-3; D might be TRBD1 (6 bases). This CDR3 has 15 residues. Trimming pared 6 bases from V and 3 bases from J, leaving 16 bases between. The V gene's germline CDR1 is MNHEY and CDR2 SVGAGI. The CDR3 is CASSDNRVVTDTQYF. The CDR3 DNA follows: TGTGCCAGCAGCGACAACAGGGTAGTGACAGATACGCAGTATTTT.

This clonotype was recorded many times. This chain uses TRBV15 with TRBJ2-7; D uncertain. The CDR3 runs to 14 residues. CDR1 LNHNV and CDR2 YYDKDF come from the germline V gene (reference sequence). The ends were cut back, 4 bases at V and 1 base at J, with 11 bases in the middle. The CDR3 bases are TGTGCCACCAGCATGGGAAGGGCGTCCTACGAGCAGTACTTC. Encoded protein: CATSMGRASYEQYF.

In nucleotides, the CDR3 is TGTGCGAGCTCCGGCCAGGGCCGAAATTATAATTCACCCCTCCACTTT. Amino acids: CASSGQGRNYNSPLHF. This chain links TRBV6-6 with TRBJ1-6; TRBD1 is a possible D gene (5 bases). The CDR3 covers 16 residues. Germline CDR1 and CDR2: MNHNY and SVGAGI (reference sequence).

This clonotype was observed many times. The chain links TRBV29-1 to TRBJ2-3; 9 nucleotides line up with TRBD1. The germline V gene has CDR1 SQVTM and CDR2 ANQGSEA. V shed 1 base, J shed 4 bases, and the junction held 12 bases outside the gene matches. This CDR3 spans 17 amino acids. Written as DNA, the CDR3 is TGCAGCGTTGAAGTGGCCCCGGGACAGGGAGGACCAGATACGCAGTATTTT. This encodes CSVEVAPGQGGPDTQYF.